The entry below describes one T cell receptor beta chain. The antigen remains undetermined. This may be a read error, as it is one base from a much larger clone. From roughly 470 ng total RNA, TCR beta cDNA was generated with a primer in the constant region. Employing slightly modified ARM-PCR, three nested multiplex PCR rounds were run, and these gave rise to the TCR beta libraries. Primers for the first two PCR rounds were TRBV1-TRBV30 forward primers and a C-beta reverse primer (about 9 cycles per round). Each CDR3 protein is one row after TCRdb ran MiXCR on the multiplex PCR reads. The table lists 90,000 to 150,000 distinct CDR3 sequences, around 70% of them singletons. This sample was taken from a study of tumor-infiltrating lymphocytes in primary liver carcinoma. Per the germline V gene, CDR1 is MRHNA and CDR2 is SNTAGT. V dropped 3 bases and J dropped 3 bases, with 18 bases sitting between them. CDR3 length: 17 amino acids.

Without any cell sorting, about 20-32 mg of bulk tissue yielded co-extracted RNA and DNA. Study-wide results and caveats: Relative to tumor region pairs, the tumor-adjacent and tumor-blood pairs showed overlap that was lower. Relative to blood, tumors carried a significantly larger fraction of the repertoire in their top 250 clones (p = 0.039).

Sequencing input: tumor-adjacent normal liver tissue. The V gene is TRBV6-4, the J gene TRBJ2-1; no reliable D call. The sequence was obtained from a woman aged 60-75 years with primary liver carcinoma and hepatitis B virus infection. The chain's CDR3 is CASSDVNQDSDYNEQFF. The CDR3 DNA follows: TGTGCCAGCAGTGATGTAAATCAGGATTCGGACTACAATGAGCAGTTCTTC.